The TCR beta chain under discussion was sequenced for a study of T cell changes during pregnancy in multiple sclerosis. CDR3 length equals 13 residues. CDR1 and CDR2 from the germline V gene are SSHAT and FNYEAQ (reference sequence). Clones were sequenced by immunoSEQ multiplex PCR, and TCRdb holds only the in-frame ones, with some missing. The sample includes roughly 40,000 clones, 75% to 95% seen only once; the top ten take approximately 0.49%. As regards this clone: The junction departs from germline at one end; a sequencing error may be responsible.

This sequence was found in a female donor in good health, enrolled as a control in a pregnancy study. J is TRBJ2-3 and V is TRBV7-7, with D hard to call. The sequences come from CD4+ T cells from peripheral blood mononuclear cells, collected in the first trimester of pregnancy. The CDR3 nucleotides are TGTGCTAGCAGCCGTAAGAGGACAGATACGCAGTATTTT. Translating gives CASSRKRTDTQYF.